A selection of T cell receptor beta chains follows, all from one sample in a study of patients and donors after allogeneic stem cell transplantation. Via MiXCR, TCRdb re-called the RT-PCR reads, giving one row per CDR3 protein. The table includes 150,000 to 250,000 distinct CDR3 sequences, 41% detected once. Sequenced input: blood, either unsorted or a sorted T cell fraction (not recorded which). The source is a human donor who was either an allogeneic HSCT recipient or a stem cell or donor lymphocyte infusion donor (not recorded which). It is not recorded whose cells these are; they may come from a transplant donor. Each CDR3 is given with its conserved first and last residue. Fields, in order: clone size, D gene, J gene, V gene, CDR3 DNA, CDR3 protein. The D gene is left open where the match is weak. Clone size, where shown, is once, few, many, or a class for clones that have expanded.

- | - | TRBJ1-1 | TRBV24-1 | TGTGCCACCAGTGACACCGGCGACTTTACTCGGCTCTTT | CATSDTGDFTRLF
few | - | TRBJ1-2 | TRBV12-3/TRBV12-4 | TGTGCCAGCAGTAGGGGCAACTATGGCTACACCTTC | CASSRGNYGYTF
few | - | TRBJ2-1 | TRBV5-1 | TGCGCCAGCAGCTTGGATCTGAGCTCCTACAATGAGCAGTTCTTC | CASSLDLSSYNEQFF
- | - | TRBJ2-3 | TRBV7-9 | TGTGCCAGCCCTCGCCCAGGCACAGATACGCAGTATTTT | CASPRPGTDTQYF
- | - | TRBJ2-3 | TRBV15 | TGTGCCACCAGCAGAGTACAGCCTGATACGCAGTATTTT | CATSRVQPDTQYF
- | - | TRBJ1-2 | TRBV2 | TGTGCCAGCGATAGAGTAGGGGCTAACTATGGCTACACCTTC | CASDRVGANYGYTF
- | TRBD1 | TRBJ2-1 | TRBV28 | TGTGCCAGCAGTTTAGCTACAGGGGTGACCTACAATGAGCAGTTCTTC | CASSLATGVTYNEQFF
many | - | TRBJ1-1 | TRBV12-3/TRBV12-4 | TGTGCCAGCACCTGGGGTGTGAACACTGAAGCTTTCTTT | CASTWGVNTEAFF
few | - | TRBJ2-7 | TRBV5-1 | TGCGCCAGCAGCTGGAGTGAGAAGTACGAGCAGTACTTC | CASSWSEKYEQYF
few | - | TRBJ1-1 | TRBV28 | TGTGCCAGCAGCCGGGACACGAACACTGAAGCTTTCTTT | CASSRDTNTEAFF
- | - | TRBJ1-5 | TRBV5-1 | TGCGCCAGCAGCTTGGATGACTATAGCAATCAGCCCCAGCATTTT | CASSLDDYSNQPQHF
few | TRBD1 | TRBJ1-4 | TRBV6-4 | TGTGCCAGCGTGCCCCAGGGGGCACATCAAACTAATGAAAAACTGTTTTTT | CASVPQGAHQTNEKLFF
- | - | TRBJ1-1 | TRBV7-2 | TGTGCCAGCAGCCTCCGGGGAGGGCCCTCCTCGAACACTGAAGCTTTCTTT | CASSLRGGPSSNTEAFF
- | - | TRBJ2-3 | TRBV29-1 | TGCAGCGTTGGTACCGCTACGCAGTATTTT | CSVGTATQYF
many | - | TRBJ1-5 | TRBV20-1 | TGCAGTGCTCCCTCCGGGGCTAGCAATCAGCCCCAGCATTTT | CSAPSGASNQPQHF
- | - | TRBJ1-2 | TRBV25-1 | TGTGCCAGCTGGCCGGGATGGGTTAATGGCTACACCTTC | CASWPGWVNGYTF
few | - | TRBJ2-1 | TRBV3-1 | TGTGCCAGCAGCCAATCTTGGCACAATGAGCAGTTCTTC | CASSQSWHNEQFF
- | TRBD1 | TRBJ2-3 | TRBV7-9 | TGTGCCAGCAGCTTGGACAGGGGGCAGGCAGATACGCAGTATTTT | CASSLDRGQADTQYF
- | - | TRBJ1-2 | TRBV12-3/TRBV12-4 | TGTGCCAGCAGTTTGGAGGGTTTGGTGGCTAACTATGGCTACACCTTC | CASSLEGLVANYGYTF
- | - | TRBJ2-7 | TRBV6-4 | TGTGCCAGCAGTCCCTACGAGCAGTACTTC | CASSPYEQYF
few | TRBD2 | TRBJ2-2 | TRBV5-1 | TGCGCCAGCAGCTTTGGGTACCTAGCGGGAGCCTCCACCGGGGAGCTGTTTTTT | CASSFGYLAGASTGELFF
- | TRBD1 | TRBJ2-7 | TRBV9 | TGTGCCAGCAGTGTGAACATGGGACAGGGGCACGAGCAGTACTTC | CASSVNMGQGHEQYF
- | - | TRBJ2-1 | TRBV2 | TGTACCAGCAGTGAAAACCCGGGCACCTACAATGAGCAGTTCTTC | CTSSENPGTYNEQFF